The entry below gives a single TCR beta chain sequence along with its context. Its target is unknown. These data come from a study of cytomegalovirus exposure and HLA in healthy donors. General study findings and limits: Reports described diagnosis of cytomegalovirus status by the classifier as highly specific and sensitive. The records held CMV serostatus as the only immune exposure information.

Use of 60 Vbeta and 13 Jbeta primers characterized the PCR. Here immunoSEQ multiplex PCR was the method, and the copy in TCRdb shows in-frame clones only, minus some. The sample shows roughly 160,000 clones, approximately 80% of them seen only once. Healthy bone marrow donors formed the donor group. Germline loops: CDR1 MDHEN, CDR2 SYDVKM. Trimming took off 3 bases at V and 3 bases at J, with 5 bases between the two ends. The CDR3 totals 12 residues. This receptor was taken from a woman younger than 45 in good health and CMV-seronegative. Specimen: PBMCs. The rearrangement links TRBV28 to TRBJ1-1; no firm D call. The CDR3 DNA reads TGTGCCAGCAGTTTCCGGGACACTGAAGCTTTCTTT. Its protein is CASSFRDTEAFF.